This TCR beta chain was observed in a study of read filtering for tumor transcriptome and immune sequencing. Study summary: After DNase treatment, RNA was made into whole-transcriptome libraries.

From roughly 400 ng of RNA, a library with molecular barcoded alpha/delta and beta/gamma adaptors was made. TCRdb processed the reads anew with MiXCR; each CDR3 protein has one entry. The sample holds roughly 49,000 distinct CDR3 sequences, 15% to 20% seen once. This clonotype was counted ten times or more. This clonotype was obtained from a donor at least 40 years old with multiple myeloma. Specimen: a population of CD138-negative cells sorted from bone marrow.

CDR3 bases: TGCAGCGTCGGGGAATTAGCCAAAAACATTCAGTACTTC. It encodes CSVGELAKNIQYF. The V call is TRBV29-1, the J call TRBJ2-4; TRBD2 might be the D (5 bases). CDR3 size: 13 residues. The V end lost 6 bases, the J end lost 0 bases, and 9 bases lay between the germline ends. Germline V gene data show CDR1 as SQVTM and CDR2 as ANQGSEA.